This record looks at one TCR beta chain sequence and its context. Its antigen is as yet unknown. PCR employed 60 Vbeta and 13 Jbeta primers. Repertoires were generated with immunoSEQ multiplex PCR, while TCRdb's copy carries only in-frame clones and drops some. In the table there are fewer than 200,000 clones, approximately 84% of which are singletons. These data belong to a study of cytomegalovirus exposure and HLA in healthy donors. General observations from the study: In vitro confirmation showed three CMV-associated chains to be CMV antigen specific. Some segments of the V type, notably TRBV6-2 and TRBV6-3, were excluded as indistinguishable. Reports described diagnosis of cytomegalovirus status by the classifier as highly specific and sensitive.

V was pared by 3 bases and J by 3 bases, with 4 bases of the junction left unmatched. This CDR3 is built from 14 residues. In germline, CDR1 is SGHDT, CDR2 YYEEEE. The clonotype comes from a woman aged 45-60 years in good health and CMV-seropositive. Sequenced material: PBMCs. The gene calls are TRBV5-6 and TRBJ1-2; TRBD1 matches 8 bases. The CDR3 is CASSSQGEYYGYTF. CDR3 bases: TGTGCCAGCAGCTCACAGGGGGAATACTATGGCTACACCTTC.